The 16 T cell receptor beta chains given below trace back to one sample, sequenced in a study of T cells in Graves' hyperthyroidism and ophthalmopathy. RNA transcripts provided the source from which TCR beta CDR3 regions were amplified. TCR CDR3 underwent first-round RT-PCR with the HTBI primer set. TCRdb reprocessed the multiplex PCR reads via MiXCR and lists one record per CDR3 protein. The sample has 200,000 to 250,000 distinct CDR3 sequences, roughly 15% seen once. Sequencing input: blood. All receptors come from a woman aged 18-30 years with Graves' ophthalmopathy.

This clonotype was counted ten times or more. J is TRBJ2-5 and V is TRBV20-1; D is unclear. The CDR3 consists of 12 residues. The germline V gene has CDR1 DFQATT and CDR2 SNEGSKA (reference sequence). V was clipped by 0 bases and J by 5 bases, with 7 bases between them. In DNA, the CDR3 is TGCAGTGCTAGAGATTATCTGGAGACCCAGTACTTC. Protein: CSARDYLETQYF.

This clonotype was seen repeatedly, ten times or more. In nucleotides, the CDR3 is TGTGCCATAGGGGGGGGATGGAACACTGAAGCTTTCTTT. It translates to CAIGGGWNTEAFF. V gene TRBV10-3 combines with J gene TRBJ1-1; tentatively, D is TRBD1 (6 bases). CDR3 size: 13 residues. Trimming shortened V by 9 bases and J by 1 base, and 12 bases separated the two germline ends. CDR1 and CDR2 (germline): ENHRY, SYGVKD.

This clonotype was seen ten or more times. The chain carries TRBV30 and TRBJ1-1; possibly TRBD1 for D (6 bases). The CDR3 has 14 residues. Germline assignment: CDR1 GTSNPN and CDR2 SVGIG (reference sequence). Trimming removed 4 bases at V and 1 base at J, with 13 bases between. The CDR3 bases are TGTGCCTGGACTCTGTCGGACAGGAACACTGAAGCTTTCTTT. Its protein product is CAWTLSDRNTEAFF.

Turning to this clonotype: The DNA is omitted, as the CDR3 cannot be located on it reliably, and the CDR3 follows TCRdb's listing. This chain links TRBV13 with TRBJ2-7; TRBD2, the D gene given by the table, was not confirmed from the DNA. The CDR3 spans 20 residues, counting both ends. Germline V gene sequence: CDR1 PRHDT, CDR2 FYEKMQ (reference sequence). The CDR3: CASSFYICSASEGYTYEQYF.

Ten or more counts support this clonotype. The rearrangement links TRBV7-9 to TRBJ1-1; D unclear. V was pared by 4 bases and J by 4 bases, with 4 bases between. The CDR3 consists of 11 residues. CDR1 is SEHNR, CDR2 FQNEAQ, per germline (reference sequence). CDR3 DNA: TGTGCCAGCAGCTCGCTCACTGAAGCTTTCTTT. Amino acid sequence: CASSSLTEAFF.

This clonotype was recorded at least ten times. The V call is TRBV28, the J call TRBJ2-1; D unresolved. Germline CDR1 MDHEN, CDR2 SYDVKM. The CDR3 has 16 residues. V was clipped by 7 bases and J by 4 bases, with 20 bases between them. CDR3 sequence: CASTRRGEMIYNEQFF. The CDR3 DNA reads TGTGCCAGCACCCGAAGAGGAGAAATGATATACAATGAGCAGTTCTTC.

This clonotype was detected ten times or more. This chain joins TRBV7-6 and TRBJ2-2; a possible D gene is TRBD1 (5 bases). CDR1 is SGHVS, CDR2 FNYEAQ, per germline. The CDR3 spans 14 residues. The V end lost 3 bases, the J end lost 3 bases, and 8 bases lay between the germline ends. This CDR3 is CASSFQGDTGELFF. The CDR3 coding sequence is TGTGCCAGCAGCTTCCAGGGCGACACCGGGGAGCTGTTTTTT.

This clonotype appeared many times. The chain links TRBV24-1 to TRBJ1-2; D is unclear. Trimming cost V 0 bases and J 6 bases, with 7 bases left between them. The germline CDR1 and CDR2 sequences are KGHDR and SFDVKD. The CDR3 length is 13 residues. The CDR3 loop reads CATSDLTGDGYTF. The CDR3 DNA reads TGTGCCACCAGTGATTTGACCGGGGATGGCTACACCTTC.

This clonotype was seen ten or more times. The rearrangement joins TRBV28 to TRBJ2-3; TRBD1 or TRBD2 may be the D gene (7 bases each). The V gene's germline CDR1 is MDHEN and CDR2 SYDVKM. V was pared by 2 bases and J by 2 bases, with 23 bases between. The CDR3 extends over 19 amino acids. Here the CDR3 DNA reads TGTGCCAGCAGTTTAGCTTCAGGGGGGGACCTCGGGTACACAGATACGCAGTATTTT. Translated, it gives CASSLASGGDLGYTDTQYF.

This clonotype showed up many times. The rearrangement uses TRBV20-1 and TRBJ1-2, with D unresolved. The CDR3 is 13 amino acids. V was shortened by 0 bases and J by 2 bases, with 7 bases between the two germline ends. In germline, CDR1 is DFQATT, CDR2 SNEGSKA (reference sequence). The CDR3 bases are TGCAGTGCTAGAGATAACAGAAACTATGGCTACACCTTC. Its translation: CSARDNRNYGYTF.

This clonotype was seen repeatedly, ten times or more. This chain connects TRBV28 to TRBJ1-1; D uncertain. The CDR3 extends over 16 amino acids. Trimming took 5 bases from V and 3 from J, leaving 19 bases between them. CDR1 is MDHEN, CDR2 SYDVKM, per germline. The CDR3 region has the DNA TGTGCCAGCAGTCCAAGCCTCGGAGGTTGGGACACTGAAGCTTTCTTT. Protein sequence: CASSPSLGGWDTEAFF.

The chain carries TRBV28 and TRBJ1-5; 11 positions agree with TRBD1. V lost 2 bases, J lost 7 bases, and 13 bases stayed unmatched. The CDR3 totals 18 residues. Per the germline V gene, CDR1 is MDHEN and CDR2 is SYDVKM. The CDR3 reads CASSLMYGTGGSRQPQHF. DNA of the CDR3: TGTGCCAGCAGTTTAATGTATGGGACAGGGGGAAGTCGGCAGCCCCAGCATTTT.

This clonotype was detected many times. The genes are TRBV28 and TRBJ1-5; possibly TRBD1 for D (5 bases). This CDR3 is built from 12 residues. CDR1 is MDHEN and CDR2 is SYDVKM in the germline V gene. Trimming took 4 bases from V and 9 from J, leaving 10 bases between them. The CDR3 sequence: CASSSTGTPQHF. The CDR3 region has the DNA TGTGCCAGCAGTTCTACGGGGACGCCCCAGCATTTT.

Ten or more counts support this clonotype. V is TRBV10-2 and J is TRBJ2-5; D remains ambiguous. CDR1 and CDR2 from the germline V gene are WSHSY and SAAADI. The CDR3 length is 16 residues. Trimming removed 0 bases at V and 1 base at J, with 12 bases between. CDR3 sequence reads: CASSESKLGSQETQYF. CDR3 bases: TGCGCCAGCAGTGAGTCGAAACTGGGCTCCCAAGAGACCCAGTACTTC.

This clonotype came up many times. The chain uses TRBV6-1 and TRBJ1-1, with a tentative D call TRBD1 (5 bases). The V gene's germline CDR1 is MNHNS and CDR2 SASEGT. V was pared by 5 bases and J by 7 bases, with 11 bases between. This CDR3 contains 12 residues. CDR3 coding DNA: TGTGCCAGCAGTCTCGGGACGGTTGAAGCTTTCTTT. It codes for CASSLGTVEAFF.

There are a few counts of this clonotype. With a much larger clone just one base away, this may be a read error. V is TRBV6-2 or TRBV6-3 and J is TRBJ2-5, with 9 bases fitting TRBD2. CDR1 MNHEY and CDR2 SVGEGT come from the germline V gene. Losses at the gene ends were 0 bases for V and 3 bases for J; bases not matched to a gene: 8. The CDR3 length is 17 residues. The CDR3 sequence is CASSYSLGSGREETQYF. The CDR3 coding sequence is TGTGCCAGCAGTTACTCCCTGGGTAGCGGGAGAGAAGAGACCCAGTACTTC.